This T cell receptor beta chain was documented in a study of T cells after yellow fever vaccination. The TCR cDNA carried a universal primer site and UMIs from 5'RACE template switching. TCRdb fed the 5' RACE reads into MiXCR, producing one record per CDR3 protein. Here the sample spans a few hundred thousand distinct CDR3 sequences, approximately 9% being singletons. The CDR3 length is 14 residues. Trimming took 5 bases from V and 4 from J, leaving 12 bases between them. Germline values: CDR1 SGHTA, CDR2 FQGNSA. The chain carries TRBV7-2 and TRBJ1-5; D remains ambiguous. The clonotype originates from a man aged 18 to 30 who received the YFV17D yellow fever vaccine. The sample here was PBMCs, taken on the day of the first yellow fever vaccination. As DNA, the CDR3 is TGTGCCAGCAGCCCCTTTCGTTTGAATCAGCCCCAGCATTTT. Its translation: CASSPFRLNQPQHF.